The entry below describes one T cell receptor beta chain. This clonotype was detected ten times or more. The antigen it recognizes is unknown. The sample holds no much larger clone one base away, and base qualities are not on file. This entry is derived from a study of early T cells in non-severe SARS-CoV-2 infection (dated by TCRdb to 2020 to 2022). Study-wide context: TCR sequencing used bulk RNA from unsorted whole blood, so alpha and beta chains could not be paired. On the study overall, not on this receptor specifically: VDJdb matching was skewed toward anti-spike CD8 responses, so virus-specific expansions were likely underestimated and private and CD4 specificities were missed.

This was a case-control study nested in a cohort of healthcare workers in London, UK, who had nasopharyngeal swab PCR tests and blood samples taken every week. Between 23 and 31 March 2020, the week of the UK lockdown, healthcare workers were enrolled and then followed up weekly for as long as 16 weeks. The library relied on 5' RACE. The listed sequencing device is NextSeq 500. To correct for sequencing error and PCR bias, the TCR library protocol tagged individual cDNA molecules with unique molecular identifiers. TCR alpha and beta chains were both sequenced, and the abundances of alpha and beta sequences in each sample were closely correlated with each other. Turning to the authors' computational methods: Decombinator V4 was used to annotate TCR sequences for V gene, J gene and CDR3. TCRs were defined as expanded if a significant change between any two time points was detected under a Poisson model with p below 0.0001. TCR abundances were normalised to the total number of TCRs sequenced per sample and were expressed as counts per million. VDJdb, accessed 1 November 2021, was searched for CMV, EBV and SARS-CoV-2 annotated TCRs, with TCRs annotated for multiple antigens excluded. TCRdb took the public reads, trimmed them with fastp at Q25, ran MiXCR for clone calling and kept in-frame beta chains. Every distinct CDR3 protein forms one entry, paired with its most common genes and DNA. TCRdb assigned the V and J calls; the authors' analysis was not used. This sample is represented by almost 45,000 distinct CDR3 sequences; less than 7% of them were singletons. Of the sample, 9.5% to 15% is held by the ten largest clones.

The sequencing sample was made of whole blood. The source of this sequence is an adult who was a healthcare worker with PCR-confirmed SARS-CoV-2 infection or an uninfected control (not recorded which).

The nucleotides read TGTGCCAGCAGCTGGGACACTTACAATGAGCAGTTCTTC. Its translation reads: CASSWDTYNEQFF. The chain joins TRBV6-2 or TRBV6-3 to TRBJ2-1; the D gene is perhaps TRBD1, from 6 matching bases. According to the germline V gene, CDR1 reads MNHEY and CDR2 reads SVGEGT. From its cysteine to its phenylalanine, the CDR3 spans 13 amino acids. Only the CDR3 part of the read is kept: 39 bases, read in frame from the first base. The germline ends are 10 bases apart after V is trimmed by 6 bases and J by 4 bases.